The clone carrying this T cell receptor (beta chain) appeared a single time. These data are taken from a study of radiotherapy plus CTLA-4 blockade in lung cancer. Germline CDR1 reads LNHNV; CDR2 reads YYDKDF (reference sequence). The CDR3 is 14 residues long. V gave up 1 base and J gave up 1 base, with 7 bases separating them. Produced via immunoSEQ multiplex PCR; TCRdb's table is partial and in-frame only. The sample lists around 99,000 clones; almost 90% were seen once. Sequenced here: peripheral blood, sampled from a patient treated with radiotherapy plus ipilimumab. The chain employs TRBV15 and TRBJ1-1; D gene unclear. This TCR came from a human donor with non-small cell lung cancer that progressed on radiotherapy plus ipilimumab. CDR3 DNA sequence: TGTGCCACCAGCAGAGCCGGGCGGAACACTGAAGCTTTCTTT. Amino acid sequence: CATSRAGRNTEAFF.